This TCR beta chain was sequenced in a study of blood T cell repertoires in COVID-19 (dated by TCRdb to 2019 to 2021). With respect to the entire study: The collaborator samples originated in the United States, Italy and Spain and spanned the acute and convalescent phases of COVID-19. The material from the prospective study consisted of cDNA or gDNA derived from T cells, B-cell-depleted T cells, or PBMCs. Deeply sampled blood TCRbeta repertoires from subjects exposed to, actively infected with, or recovered from COVID-19 were included in the dataset. The repertoires were released in a freely available public database meant as a resource for research on the immune response to SARS-CoV-2. The samples were drawn from two sources: the first 160 participants of the ongoing ImmuneRACE study, and 1,000 to 1,500 subjects contributed by 6 global collaborators. A de-identified subject ID, COVID-19 status, age in years and sex were almost always included in the sample metadata. Where available, HLA class I and class II types were taken from metadata supplied by the sample provider and were not determined by assay-based typing. What the authors observed across the whole study: The amount of clinical and demographic metadata varied by source and participant and was provided uncurated.

To note about this clone: Its antigen is unknown. Nothing much larger sits one base from this clone, and base qualities are not available.

The collaborating institutions used their own protocols to collect whole blood in K2EDTA tubes. For TCRbeta analysis, collaborator samples were shipped as frozen whole blood, as isolated PBMCs, or as DNA extracted from either sample type. TCRbeta CDR3 regions were amplified from genomic DNA using the immunoSEQ Assay, a bias-controlled multiplex PCR. Concerning the study's data processing: Nucleated cell counts per sample were estimated from amplification of reference gene primers within the assay. Sequence reads were collapsed and filtered to measure the absolute abundance of every unique TCRbeta CDR3 rearrangement. For each sample, productive Simpson clonality was calculated as the square root of Simpson's diversity index across productive rearrangements. The immuneACCESS repertoire file appears here via TCRdb, limited to in-frame rearrangements. These files lack a portion of the clones; in checked studies, under half of the deficit traces to unresolved V genes, and the cause of the others is not known. That table gives V, J and clone size, and the DNA gave D and trimming. This sample holds about 380,000 clones; around 90% were observed only once. Jointly, the top ten make up about 1.2% of the sample.

From cysteine to phenylalanine, the CDR3 is 16 amino acids long. This entry keeps only the CDR3 DNA: 48 bases, framed from base 1. Trimming accounts for 5 bases at V and 7 bases at J, while the number of junction bases matched to no gene is 13. Based on the germline V gene, the CDR1 and CDR2 sequences are SGHTA and FQGTGA. This sequence was found in a man aged 35-49 years with acute or convalescent COVID-19. Sequenced input: peripheral blood. Recombination joined TRBV7-3 with TRBJ2-1; the central 8 bases match TRBD1. The CDR3 in this case is CASSHPGQGMGNEQFF. The nucleotides are TGTGCCAGCAGCCACCCAGGACAGGGAATGGGGAATGAGCAGTTCTTC.